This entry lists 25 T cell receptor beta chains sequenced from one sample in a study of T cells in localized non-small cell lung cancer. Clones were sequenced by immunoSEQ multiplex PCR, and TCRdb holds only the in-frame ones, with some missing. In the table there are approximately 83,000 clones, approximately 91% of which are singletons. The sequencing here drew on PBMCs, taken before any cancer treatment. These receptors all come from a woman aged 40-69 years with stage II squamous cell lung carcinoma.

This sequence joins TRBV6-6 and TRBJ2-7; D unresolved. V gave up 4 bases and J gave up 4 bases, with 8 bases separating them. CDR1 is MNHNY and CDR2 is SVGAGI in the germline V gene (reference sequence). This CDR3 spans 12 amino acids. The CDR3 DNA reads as TGTGCCAGCAGTTCTACAGAGTACGAGCAGTACTTC. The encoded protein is CASSSTEYEQYF.

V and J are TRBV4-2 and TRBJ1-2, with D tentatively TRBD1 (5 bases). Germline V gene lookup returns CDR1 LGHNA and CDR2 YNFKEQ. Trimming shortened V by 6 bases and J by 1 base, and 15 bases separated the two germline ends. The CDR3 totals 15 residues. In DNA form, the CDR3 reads TGTGCCAGCAGACAGGCAGGGCTGGGTAACTATGGCTACACCTTC. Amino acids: CASRQAGLGNYGYTF.

In DNA form, the CDR3 reads TGTGCCAGCAGCTTATCGGGACGGCCCCACGAGCAGTACTTC. This sequence encodes CASSLSGRPHEQYF. The V call is TRBV7-9, the J call TRBJ2-7, with D tentatively TRBD1 or TRBD2 (5 bases each). CDR3 length equals 14 residues. From germline, CDR1 is SEHNR and CDR2 FQNEAQ (reference sequence). Trimming took off 2 bases at V and 5 bases at J, with 13 bases between the two ends.

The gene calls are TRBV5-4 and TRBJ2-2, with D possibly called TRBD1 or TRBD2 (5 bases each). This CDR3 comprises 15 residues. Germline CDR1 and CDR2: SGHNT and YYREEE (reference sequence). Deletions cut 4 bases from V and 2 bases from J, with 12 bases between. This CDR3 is CASSQGPLNTGELFF. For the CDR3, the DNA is TGTGCCAGCAGCCAGGGACCGCTAAACACCGGGGAGCTGTTTTTT. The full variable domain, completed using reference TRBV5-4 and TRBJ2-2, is ETGVTQSPTHLIKTRGQQVTLRCSSQSGHNTVSWYQQALGQGPQFIFQYYREEENGRGNFPPRFSGLQFPNYSSELNVNALELDDSALYLCASSQGPLNTGELFFGEGSRLTVL.

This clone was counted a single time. CDR3 in amino acids: CASSEALLGYYNEQFF. The CDR3, as DNA: TGTGCCAGCAGTGAGGCGCTTTTGGGGTACTACAATGAGCAGTTCTTC. The V call is TRBV2, the J call TRBJ2-1; D call uncertain. The germline V gene has CDR1 SNHLY and CDR2 FYNNEI. Trimming shortened V by 3 bases and J by 3 bases, and 15 bases separated the two germline ends. CDR3 size: 16 residues.

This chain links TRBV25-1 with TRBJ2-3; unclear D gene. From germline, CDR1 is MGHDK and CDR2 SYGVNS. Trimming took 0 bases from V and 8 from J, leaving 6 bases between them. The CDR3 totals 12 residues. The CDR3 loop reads CASSEYGFTQYF. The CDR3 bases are TGTGCCAGCAGTGAATACGGATTTACGCAGTATTTT. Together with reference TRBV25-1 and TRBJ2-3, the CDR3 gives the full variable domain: EADIYQTPRYLVIGTGKKITLECSQTMGHDKMYWYQQDPGMELHLIHYSYGVNSTEKGDLSSESTVSRIRTEHFPLTLESARPSHTSQYLCASSEYGFTQYFGPGTRLTVL.

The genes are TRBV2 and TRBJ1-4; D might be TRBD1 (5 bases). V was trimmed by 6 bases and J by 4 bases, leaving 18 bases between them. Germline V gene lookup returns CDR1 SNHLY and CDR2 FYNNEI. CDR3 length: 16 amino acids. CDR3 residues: CASSPGRGTGNEKLFF. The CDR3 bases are TGTGCCAGCAGCCCCGGACGGGGGACCGGTAATGAAAAACTGTTTTTT.

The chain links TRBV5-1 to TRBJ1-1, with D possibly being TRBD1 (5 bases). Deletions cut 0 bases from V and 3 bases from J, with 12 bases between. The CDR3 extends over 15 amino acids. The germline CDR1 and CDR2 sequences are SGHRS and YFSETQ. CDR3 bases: TGCGCCAGCAGCTTGGGGGGCAGGGCGCACACTGAAGCTTTCTTT. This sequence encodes CASSLGGRAHTEAFF.

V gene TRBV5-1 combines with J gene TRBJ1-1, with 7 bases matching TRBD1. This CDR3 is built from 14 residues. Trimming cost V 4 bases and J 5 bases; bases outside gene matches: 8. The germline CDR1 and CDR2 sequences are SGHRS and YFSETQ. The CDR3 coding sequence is TGCGCCAGCAGCCCCCGACAGGGCGGGACTGAAGCTTTCTTT. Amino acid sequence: CASSPRQGGTEAFF.

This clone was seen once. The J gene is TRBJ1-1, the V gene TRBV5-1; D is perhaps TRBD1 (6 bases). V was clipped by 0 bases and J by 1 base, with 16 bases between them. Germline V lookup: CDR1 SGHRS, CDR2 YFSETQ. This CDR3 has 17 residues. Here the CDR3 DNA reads TGCGCCAGCAGCTTGGATGGACAGACAATTAAGAACACTGAAGCTTTCTTT. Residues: CASSLDGQTIKNTEAFF.

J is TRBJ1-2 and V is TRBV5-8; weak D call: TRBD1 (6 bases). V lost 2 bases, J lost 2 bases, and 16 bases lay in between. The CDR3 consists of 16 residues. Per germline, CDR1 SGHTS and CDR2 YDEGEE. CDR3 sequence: CASSLGKDRENYGYTF. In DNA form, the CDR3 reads TGTGCCAGCAGCTTAGGCAAGGACAGAGAAAACTATGGCTACACCTTC.

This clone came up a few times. The CDR3 is CASVRAGGDYGYTF. CDR3 DNA sequence: TGTGCTAGTGTCAGGGCAGGGGGGGATTATGGCTACACCTTC. This chain joins TRBV12-5 and TRBJ1-2; 7 bases agree with TRBD1. This CDR3 contains 14 residues. Germline lookup yields CDR1 LGHNT and CDR2 FRNRAP. V lost 7 bases and J lost 5; bases outside the gene matches: 10. The whole variable domain, filled in from reference TRBV12-5 and TRBJ1-2, reads DARVTQTPRHKVTEMGQEVTMRCQPILGHNTVFWYRQTMMQGLELLAYFRNRAPLDDSGMPKDRFSAEMPDATLATLKIQPSEPRDSAVYFCASVRAGGDYGYTFGSGTRLTVV.

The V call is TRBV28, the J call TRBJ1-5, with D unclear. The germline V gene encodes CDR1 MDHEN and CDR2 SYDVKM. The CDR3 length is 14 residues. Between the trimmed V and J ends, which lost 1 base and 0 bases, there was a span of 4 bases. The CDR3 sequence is CASSLLDSNQPQHF. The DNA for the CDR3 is TGTGCCAGCAGTTTATTAGATAGCAATCAGCCCCAGCATTTT.

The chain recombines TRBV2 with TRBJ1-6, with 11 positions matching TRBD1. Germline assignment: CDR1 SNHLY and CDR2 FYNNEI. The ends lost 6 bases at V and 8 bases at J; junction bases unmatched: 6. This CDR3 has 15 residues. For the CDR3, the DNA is TGTGCCAGCAGCGACCGGACAGGGGGCTATTCACCCCTCCACTTT. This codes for CASSDRTGGYSPLHF.

CDR3 protein: CASSIAAGGGYTF. The CDR3 coding sequence is TGTGCCAGTAGTATAGCTGCGGGGGGCGGCTACACCTTC. The chain employs TRBV19 and TRBJ1-2, with a weak D call TRBD1 (6 bases). The CDR3 is 13 amino acids. Germline lookup yields CDR1 LNHDA and CDR2 SQIVND (reference sequence). Trimming removed 1 base from V and 8 bases from J, with 11 bases in between.

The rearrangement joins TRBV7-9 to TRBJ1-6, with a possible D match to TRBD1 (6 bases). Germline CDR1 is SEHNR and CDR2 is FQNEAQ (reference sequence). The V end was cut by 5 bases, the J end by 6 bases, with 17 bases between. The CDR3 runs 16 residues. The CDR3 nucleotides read TGTGCCAGCAGCCAACCTGAACGGGGGCTTAATTCACCCCTCCACTTT. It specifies CASSQPERGLNSPLHF.

The CDR3 region has the DNA TGTGCCAGCAGCTCCTCCAGACTACTAGTGTCGTCCTACAATGAGCAGTTCTTC. Amino acid sequence: CASSSSRLLVSSYNEQFF. This chain joins TRBV5-4 and TRBJ2-1; D might be TRBD2 (5 bases). The V end was cut by 3 bases, the J end by 1 base, with 20 bases between. The CDR3 is 18 amino acids. Germline V gives CDR1 SGHNT, CDR2 YYREEE (reference sequence). The full variable domain, completed using reference TRBV5-4 and TRBJ2-1, is ETGVTQSPTHLIKTRGQQVTLRCSSQSGHNTVSWYQQALGQGPQFIFQYYREEENGRGNFPPRFSGLQFPNYSSELNVNALELDDSALYLCASSSSRLLVSSYNEQFFGPGTRLTVL.

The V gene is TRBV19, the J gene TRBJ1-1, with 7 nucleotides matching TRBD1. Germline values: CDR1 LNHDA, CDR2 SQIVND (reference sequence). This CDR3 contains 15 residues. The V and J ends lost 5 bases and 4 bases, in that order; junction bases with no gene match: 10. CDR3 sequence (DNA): TGTGCCAGTAGTCCCTCCGGGACAGTTACCACTGAAGCTTTCTTT. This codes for CASSPSGTVTTEAFF. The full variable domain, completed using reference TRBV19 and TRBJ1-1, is DGGITQSPKYLFRKEGQNVTLSCEQNLNHDAMYWYRQDPGQGLRLIYYSQIVNDFQKGDIAEGYSVSREKKESFPLTVTSAQKNPTAFYLCASSPSGTVTTEAFFGQGTRLTVV.

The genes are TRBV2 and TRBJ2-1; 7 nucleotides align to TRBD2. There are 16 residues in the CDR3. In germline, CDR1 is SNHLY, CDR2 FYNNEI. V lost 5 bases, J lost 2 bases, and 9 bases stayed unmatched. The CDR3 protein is CASSLSSGSAYNEQFF. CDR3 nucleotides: TGTGCCAGCAGTCTTTCTAGCGGTAGCGCCTACAATGAGCAGTTCTTC.

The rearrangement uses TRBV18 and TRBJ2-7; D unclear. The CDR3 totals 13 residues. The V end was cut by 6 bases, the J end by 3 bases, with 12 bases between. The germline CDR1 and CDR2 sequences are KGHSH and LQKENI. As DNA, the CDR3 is TGTGCCAGCTCTCCCGTTGTGAGCTACGAGCAGTACTTC. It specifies CASSPVVSYEQYF. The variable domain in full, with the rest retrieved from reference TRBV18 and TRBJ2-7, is NAGVMQNPRHLVRRRGQEARLRCSPMKGHSHVYWYRQLPEEGLKFMVYLQKENIIDESGMPKERFSAEFPKEGPSILRIQQVVRGDSAAYFCASSPVVSYEQYFGPGTRLTVT.

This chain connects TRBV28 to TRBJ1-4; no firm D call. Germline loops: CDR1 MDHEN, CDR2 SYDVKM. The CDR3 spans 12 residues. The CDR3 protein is CSSGFPNEKLFF. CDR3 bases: TGTTCCTCCGGGTTCCCCAATGAAAAACTGTTTTTT.

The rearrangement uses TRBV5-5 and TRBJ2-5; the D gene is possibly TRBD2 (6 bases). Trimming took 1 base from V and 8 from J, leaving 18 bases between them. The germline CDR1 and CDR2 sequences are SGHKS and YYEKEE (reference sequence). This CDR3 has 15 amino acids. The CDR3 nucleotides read TGTGCCAGCAGCTTGAGACCGGATAGCGGTTCAACCCAGTACTTC. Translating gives CASSLRPDSGSTQYF.

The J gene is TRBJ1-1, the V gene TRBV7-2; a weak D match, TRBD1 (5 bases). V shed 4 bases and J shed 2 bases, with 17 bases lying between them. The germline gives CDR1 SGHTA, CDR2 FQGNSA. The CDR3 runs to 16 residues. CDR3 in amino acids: CASSSGLSGANTEAFF. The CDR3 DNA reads TGTGCCAGCAGCTCGGGGCTGTCGGGAGCTAACACTGAAGCTTTCTTT.

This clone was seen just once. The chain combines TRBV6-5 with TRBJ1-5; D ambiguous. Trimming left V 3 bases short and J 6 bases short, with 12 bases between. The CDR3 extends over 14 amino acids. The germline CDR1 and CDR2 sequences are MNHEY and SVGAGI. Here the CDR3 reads CASSYSAGFQPQHF. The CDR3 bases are TGTGCCAGCAGTTATTCGGCAGGATTTCAGCCCCAGCATTTT.

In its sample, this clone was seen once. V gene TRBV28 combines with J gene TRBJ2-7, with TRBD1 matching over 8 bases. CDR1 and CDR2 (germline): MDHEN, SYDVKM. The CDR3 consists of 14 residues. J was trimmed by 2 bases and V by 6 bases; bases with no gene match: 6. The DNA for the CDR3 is TGTGCCAGCAGCAGAGGGACAGGACCCTACGAGCAGTACTTC. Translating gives CASSRGTGPYEQYF.